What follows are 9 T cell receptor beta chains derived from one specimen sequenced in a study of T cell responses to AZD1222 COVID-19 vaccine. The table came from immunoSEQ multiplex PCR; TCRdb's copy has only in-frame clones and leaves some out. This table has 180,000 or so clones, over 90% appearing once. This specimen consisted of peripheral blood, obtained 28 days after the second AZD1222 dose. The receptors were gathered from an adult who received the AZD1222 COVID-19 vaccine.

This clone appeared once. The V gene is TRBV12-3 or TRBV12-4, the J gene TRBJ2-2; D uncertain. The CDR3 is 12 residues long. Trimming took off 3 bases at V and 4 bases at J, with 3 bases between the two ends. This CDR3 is CASSFGTGELFF. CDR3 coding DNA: TGTGCCAGCAGTTTTGGCACCGGGGAGCTGTTTTTT.

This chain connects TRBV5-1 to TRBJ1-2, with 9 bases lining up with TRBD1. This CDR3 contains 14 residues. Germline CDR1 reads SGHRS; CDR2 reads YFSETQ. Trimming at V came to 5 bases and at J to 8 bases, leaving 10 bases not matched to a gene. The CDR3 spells CASRETGGREGYTF. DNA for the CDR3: TGCGCCAGCAGAGAAACAGGGGGCCGGGAAGGCTACACCTTC.

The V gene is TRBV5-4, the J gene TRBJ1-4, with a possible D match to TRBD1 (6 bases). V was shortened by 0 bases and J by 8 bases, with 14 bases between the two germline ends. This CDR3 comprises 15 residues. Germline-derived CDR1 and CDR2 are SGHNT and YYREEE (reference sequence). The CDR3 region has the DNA TGTGCCAGCAGCTTGGTCGGGGGGGCAGAAGAAAAACTGTTTTTT. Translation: CASSLVGGAEEKLFF.

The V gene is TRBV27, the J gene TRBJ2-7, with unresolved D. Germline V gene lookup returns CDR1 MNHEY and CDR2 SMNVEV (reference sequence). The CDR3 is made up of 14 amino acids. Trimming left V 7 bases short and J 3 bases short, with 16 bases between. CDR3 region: CASTTWTQNYEQYF. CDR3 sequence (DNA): TGTGCCAGCACTACCTGGACCCAGAACTACGAGCAGTACTTC.

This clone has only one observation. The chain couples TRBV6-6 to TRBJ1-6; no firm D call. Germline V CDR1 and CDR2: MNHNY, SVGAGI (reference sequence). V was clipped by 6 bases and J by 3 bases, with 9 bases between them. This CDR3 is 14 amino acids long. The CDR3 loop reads CASRKGDYNSPLHF. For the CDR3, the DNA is TGTGCCAGCAGAAAAGGCGACTATAATTCACCCCTCCACTTT.

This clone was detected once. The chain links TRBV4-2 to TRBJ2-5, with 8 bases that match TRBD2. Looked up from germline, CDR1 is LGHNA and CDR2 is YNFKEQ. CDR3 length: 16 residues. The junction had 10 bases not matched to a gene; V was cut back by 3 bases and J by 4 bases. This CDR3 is CASSQVAGNGGETQYF. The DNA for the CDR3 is TGTGCCAGCAGCCAGGTAGCGGGGAACGGGGGAGAGACCCAGTACTTC.

This chain's CDR3 is CASSLEGTDTQYF. DNA for the CDR3: TGTGCCAGCAGCTTGGAAGGGACAGATACGCAGTATTTT. The V call is TRBV5-8, the J call TRBJ2-3; no reliable D call. V was cut by 0 bases and J by 3 bases, with 5 bases left in between. The length of the CDR3 is 13 residues. From germline, CDR1 is SGHTS and CDR2 YDEGEE.

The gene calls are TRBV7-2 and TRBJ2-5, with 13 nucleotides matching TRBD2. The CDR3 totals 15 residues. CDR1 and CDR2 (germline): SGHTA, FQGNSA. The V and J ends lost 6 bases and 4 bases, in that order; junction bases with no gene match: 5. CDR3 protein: CASSPLAGGRETQYF. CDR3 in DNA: TGTGCCAGCAGTCCACTAGCGGGGGGGCGAGAGACCCAGTACTTC.

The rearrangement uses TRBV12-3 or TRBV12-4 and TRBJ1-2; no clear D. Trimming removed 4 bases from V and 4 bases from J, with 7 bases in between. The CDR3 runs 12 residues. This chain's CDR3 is CASSYSSYGYTF. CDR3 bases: TGTGCCAGCAGTTATAGCAGCTATGGCTACACCTTC.